This T cell receptor beta chain stems from a study of PD-L1 blockade in urothelial cancer. This sample's time point: peripheral blood 6 weeks after treatment start. Germline values: CDR1 SNHLY, CDR2 FYNNEI. This CDR3 is 14 amino acids long. Data came from immunoSEQ multiplex PCR; TCRdb stores just in-frame clones and leaves some out. The repertoire holds 24,000 or so clones, with 82% as singletons. The TCR originated in a man aged 70 or older with urothelial cancer. The sample here was PBMCs, taken around atezolizumab (anti-PD-L1) treatment. The chain couples TRBV2 to TRBJ2-5; D perhaps matches TRBD2 (6 bases). With the DNA end fitting TRBJ2-7 better, the J assignment may be wrong. The CDR3 region has the DNA TGTGCCAGCACCACAGAATCGGAGGGCTACGAGCAGTACTTC. It is translated as CASTTESEGYEQYF.